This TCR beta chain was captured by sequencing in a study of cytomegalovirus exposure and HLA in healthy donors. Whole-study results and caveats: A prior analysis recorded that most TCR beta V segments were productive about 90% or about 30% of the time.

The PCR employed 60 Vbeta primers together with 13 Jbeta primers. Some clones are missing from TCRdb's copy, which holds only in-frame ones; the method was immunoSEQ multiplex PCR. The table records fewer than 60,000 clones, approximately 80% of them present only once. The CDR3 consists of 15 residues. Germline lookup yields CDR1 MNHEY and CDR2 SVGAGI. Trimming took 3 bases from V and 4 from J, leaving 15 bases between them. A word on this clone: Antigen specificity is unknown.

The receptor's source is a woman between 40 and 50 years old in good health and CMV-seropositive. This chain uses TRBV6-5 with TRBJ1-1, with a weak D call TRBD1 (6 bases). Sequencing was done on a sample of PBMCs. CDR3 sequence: CASSYSQGMGTEAFF. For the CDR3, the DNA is TGTGCCAGCAGTTATTCTCAGGGGATGGGCACTGAAGCTTTCTTT.